Each of the 5 T cell receptor beta chains below was sequenced from the same sample in a study of cytomegalovirus exposure and HLA in healthy donors. The repertoire was sequenced with immunoSEQ multiplex PCR; TCRdb's copy has only in-frame clones and lacks some. The data show 250,000 to 300,000 clones, 80% to 90% seen once. The sample taken for sequencing was PBMCs. Receptors originate from a woman under 30 in good health and CMV-seronegative.

This clone was seen a handful of times. The chain is built from TRBV4-2 and TRBJ2-2; no firm D call. The germline CDR1 and CDR2 sequences are LGHNA and YNFKEQ. Trimming pared 2 bases from V and 5 bases from J, leaving 9 bases between. This CDR3 region has 14 residues. This chain's CDR3 is CASSQSSETGELFF. The CDR3 DNA follows: TGTGCCAGCAGCCAAAGTTCGGAGACCGGGGAGCTGTTTTTT.

The chain carries TRBV6-5 and TRBJ2-7; TRBD1 is a possible D gene (7 bases). The CDR3 is made up of 15 amino acids. CDR1 and CDR2 from the germline V gene are MNHEY and SVGAGI. The V end lost 6 bases, the J end lost 1 base, and 16 bases lay between the germline ends. CDR3 sequence: CASSWGAGGSYEQYF. The CDR3, as DNA: TGTGCCAGCAGCTGGGGGGCAGGGGGTTCCTACGAGCAGTACTTC.

The chain has TRBV6-1 and TRBJ1-4; no reliable D call. The CDR3 is made up of 15 amino acids. Germline CDR1 and CDR2: MNHNS and SASEGT. V was cut by 3 bases and J by 3 bases, with 11 bases left in between. CDR3 amino acids: CASSDRGKSNEKLFF. The CDR3 DNA follows: TGTGCCAGCAGTGATCGGGGAAAGTCTAATGAAAAACTGTTTTTT.

This clone was recorded once. The chain uses TRBV7-9 and TRBJ2-5; 7 bases line up with TRBD2. The CDR3 sequence is 17 residues long. Unmatched junction bases numbered 9, after V lost 0 bases and J lost 2 bases. Germline V lookup: CDR1 SEHNR, CDR2 FQNEAQ (reference sequence). Here the CDR3 reads CASSLAAQRGRQETQYF. Written as DNA, the CDR3 is TGTGCCAGCAGCTTAGCTGCCCAGCGGGGACGTCAAGAGACCCAGTACTTC.

This sequence joins TRBV30 and TRBJ2-7, with 7 positions matching TRBD2. The CDR3 loop spans 13 amino acids. Germline-derived CDR1 and CDR2 are GTSNPN and SVGIG (reference sequence). After removal of 1 base from V and 3 bases from J, the junction contained 3 bases not matched to a gene. CDR3 loop: CAWSDGLDYEQYF. CDR3 DNA sequence: TGTGCCTGGAGTGATGGACTAGACTACGAGCAGTACTTC.